The rows below give T cell receptor beta chains drawn from one sample of a study of shared clonotypes between healthy human individuals. This table comes from immunoSEQ multiplex PCR, and its TCRdb copy is limited to in-frame clones, with some not included. Of roughly 2.2 million clones listed, over 90% are singletons. Sequenced input: naive CD4+ T cells from PBMCs. The origin of the receptors is a man younger than 35 in good health. Some clones in this sample may be carry-over from other donors' samples. The CDR3 runs from the conserved cysteine through the conserved F or W. A D gene is named only where the DNA matches it firmly. Where a row states a size, it is once, few, many or the class of an expanded clone; other rows omit it.

V	size	D	J	CDR3	DNA
TRBV28	-	TRBD2	TRBJ2-5	CASSTRAGSGQETQYF	TGTGCCAGCAGTACCCGAGCGGGATCAGGACAAGAGACCCAGTACTTC
TRBV28	-	-	TRBJ1-5	CASSLARAGNQPQHF	TGTGCCAGCAGTTTAGCCAGGGCGGGCAATCAGCCCCAGCATTTT
TRBV7-3	-	-	TRBJ2-3	CASSPGSSTDTQYF	TGTGCCAGCAGCCCCGGCTCGAGCACAGATACGCAGTATTTT
TRBV7-2	once	-	TRBJ2-2	CASSLWAGTGELFF	TGTGCCAGCAGCTTATGGGCCGGCACCGGGGAGCTGTTTTTT
TRBV28	-	-	TRBJ2-2	CASIPDSRNTGELFF	TGTGCCAGCATCCCGGACAGCCGAAACACCGGGGAGCTGTTTTTT
TRBV6-6	-	TRBD1	TRBJ1-1	CASSLQGQGRPEAFF	TGTGCCAGCAGTTTGCAAGGACAGGGCCGGCCTGAAGCTTTCTTT
TRBV4-1	-	-	TRBJ1-2	CASSQGTAQFYGYTF	TGCGCCAGCAGCCAAGGGACAGCCCAATTCTATGGCTACACCTTC
TRBV6-5	-	TRBD1	TRBJ1-4	CASSYWTGGNEKLFF	TGTGCCAGCAGTTACTGGACAGGGGGAAATGAAAAACTGTTTTTT
TRBV6-1	-	-	TRBJ2-7	CASSGPSPTYEQYF	TGTGCCAGCAGCGGGCCCTCCCCGACGTACGAGCAGTACTTC
TRBV14	-	-	TRBJ2-7	CASSQDVGALTSEQYF	TGTGCCAGCAGCCAAGATGTAGGGGCGCTTACGTCCGAGCAGTACTTC